This entry describes one T cell receptor beta chain. The data stem from a study of control samples from healthy donors and cancer patients. Produced via immunoSEQ multiplex PCR; TCRdb's table is partial and in-frame only. In the table there are 45,000 to 65,000 clones, around nine tenths of which are singletons. V lost 2 bases to trimming and J lost 2 bases, with 8 bases between them. The CDR3 extends over 14 amino acids. CDR1 is MGHRA, CDR2 YSYEKL, per germline. The material sequenced was PBMCs. This clonotype originated in a man in his fifties or sixties with head and neck cancer. This rearrangement joins TRBV4-1 to TRBJ2-3; D ambiguous. CDR3 amino acids: CASSQNGFTDTQYF. For the CDR3, the DNA is TGCGCCAGCAGCCAAAACGGTTTCACAGATACGCAGTATTTT.